The 20 T cell receptor beta chains below all came from one sample that was sequenced in a study of control samples from healthy donors and cancer patients. The protocol was immunoSEQ multiplex PCR, while the TCRdb copy is restricted to in-frame clones and leaves out a portion. The profile shows 95,000 to 100,000 clones, roughly four fifths of them singletons. Sequenced: blood. These receptors all come from a man between 60 and 75 years old in good health.

This clone was recorded once. The chain carries TRBV15 and TRBJ2-1; D possibly corresponds to TRBD2 (5 bases). CDR1 is LNHNV, CDR2 YYDKDF, per germline (reference sequence). The CDR3 covers 14 residues. Deletions cut 3 bases from V and 1 base from J, with 7 bases between. CDR3 residues: CATSSRTSYNEQFF. The CDR3 DNA sequence: TGTGCCACCAGCAGCAGGACTTCCTACAATGAGCAGTTCTTC.

This clone was observed a handful of times. The gene calls are TRBV9 and TRBJ2-5, with TRBD2 as a possible D gene (6 bases). The CDR3 is made up of 13 amino acids. CDR1 is SGDLS, CDR2 YYNGEE, per germline. Trimming removed 2 bases at V and 5 bases at J, with 10 bases between. The CDR3 nucleotides are TGTGCCAGCAGCGTGTGGGACTGGGAGACCCAGTACTTC. As protein: CASSVWDWETQYF.

This clone appeared many times. The V call is TRBV11-2, the J call TRBJ2-6; D is uncertain. The CDR3 sequence is 16 residues long. Germline V gene lookup returns CDR1 SGHAT and CDR2 FQNNGV. With 4 bases removed from V and 0 bases from J, the gap between germline ends came to 10 bases. DNA of the CDR3: TGTGCCAGCAGCTCAATCCGTCTCTCTGGGGCCAACGTCCTGACTTTC. Its protein is CASSSIRLSGANVLTF.

The chain is built from TRBV14 and TRBJ2-2; 8 bases line up with TRBD1. V shed 7 bases and J 7 bases; nucleotides not matched to a gene: 5. This CDR3 region has 13 residues. Germline loops: CDR1 SGHDN, CDR2 FVKESK. The CDR3 spells CASTADRGGELFF. DNA for the CDR3: TGTGCCAGCACCGCCGACAGGGGCGGGGAGCTGTTTTTT. Variable domain in full (rest from reference TRBV14 and TRBJ2-2): EAGVTQFPSHSVIEKGQTVTLRCDPISGHDNLYWYRRVMGKEIKFLLHFVKESKQDESGMPNNRFLAERTGGTYSTLKVQPAELEDSGVYFCASTADRGGELFFGEGSRLTVL.

This sequence joins TRBV19 and TRBJ2-6; no clear D gene. CDR3 length: 15 amino acids. CDR1 and CDR2 (germline): LNHDA, SQIVND (reference sequence). Trimming left V 6 bases short and J 0 bases short, with 9 bases between. The chain's CDR3 is CASSGPISGANVLTF. CDR3 DNA: TGTGCCAGTAGCGGACCGATCTCTGGGGCCAACGTCCTGACTTTC.

This clone appeared once. The chain employs TRBV6-5 and TRBJ1-1; D ambiguous. This CDR3 is built from 14 residues. V lost 4 bases and J 4 bases, leaving 13 bases between the germline ends. Germline CDR1 and CDR2: MNHEY and SVGAGI. CDR3 residues: CASSFRQEGTEAFF. DNA for the CDR3: TGTGCCAGCAGTTTCCGACAAGAAGGCACTGAAGCTTTCTTT.

This clone appeared a single time. The chain joins TRBV6-1 to TRBJ2-7; D gene ambiguous. V lost 2 bases and J 1 base, leaving 9 bases between the germline ends. The CDR3 length is 14 residues. Germline loops: CDR1 MNHNS, CDR2 SASEGT. CDR3 coding DNA: TGTGCCAGCAGTGAACTAGGCAGTTCCTACGAGCAGTACTTC. Encoded protein: CASSELGSSYEQYF.

The V gene is TRBV6-5, the J gene TRBJ1-1; the match to TRBD1 covers 10 bases. The germline V gene has CDR1 MNHEY and CDR2 SVGAGI. V was pared by 2 bases and J by 8 bases, with 8 bases of the junction left unmatched. This CDR3 has 15 amino acids. CDR3 sequence reads: CASSYVRTGGLEAFF. The DNA for the CDR3 is TGTGCCAGCAGTTACGTAAGGACAGGGGGTTTAGAAGCTTTCTTT.

V is TRBV10-3 and J is TRBJ2-3; 8 bases map to TRBD2. CDR3 length: 16 amino acids. CDR1 is ENHRY, CDR2 SYGVKD, per germline. The V gene end was trimmed by 9 bases and the J gene end by 1 base; junction bases not matched to a gene: 12. The CDR3 sequence is CAIFQWAGGGTDTQYF. In DNA, the CDR3 is TGTGCCATTTTTCAGTGGGCGGGAGGTGGCACAGATACGCAGTATTTT.

V gene TRBV12-5 combines with J gene TRBJ1-1, with D uncertain. Deletions cut 1 base from V and 1 base from J, with 7 bases between. The germline V gene has CDR1 LGHNT and CDR2 FRNRAP. The CDR3 contains 14 residues. This CDR3 reads CASGLERWNTEAFF. In DNA form, the CDR3 reads TGTGCTAGTGGTTTGGAGCGGTGGAACACTGAAGCTTTCTTT.

V is TRBV19 and J is TRBJ2-5; 7 nucleotides align to TRBD1. V trimming: 6 bases; J trimming: 2 bases; junction bases outside the gene matches: 15. The CDR3 runs 17 residues. Germline CDR1 and CDR2: LNHDA and SQIVND (reference sequence). CDR3 region: CASSAGPGTDIQETQYF. The CDR3 region has the DNA TGTGCCAGTAGCGCTGGACCAGGGACAGATATACAAGAGACCCAGTACTTC.

The V gene is TRBV6-6, the J gene TRBJ2-7, with TRBD2 identical over 7 bases. The CDR3 is 16 residues long. Germline-derived CDR1 and CDR2 are MNHNY and SVGAGI (reference sequence). V was pared by 10 bases and J by 0 bases, with 15 bases of the junction left unmatched. The CDR3 DNA sequence: TGTGCCACAACCGACCCATGGGGGGGACGCTCCTACGAGCAGTACTTC. Translating it yields CATTDPWGGRSYEQYF.

The chain carries TRBV5-4 and TRBJ2-1, with D uncertain. The germline V gene has CDR1 SGHNT and CDR2 YYREEE (reference sequence). V was clipped by 0 bases and J by 6 bases, with 16 bases between them. CDR3 size: 16 residues. CDR3 loop: CASSLDRSQWANEQFF. The CDR3 DNA reads as TGTGCCAGCAGCTTGGACCGGTCCCAGTGGGCCAATGAGCAGTTCTTC.

The chain links TRBV2 to TRBJ1-2, with 7 bases fitting TRBD1. The trim removed 5 bases at V and 8 bases at J, leaving 11 bases unmatched. This CDR3 contains 14 residues. The V gene's germline CDR1 is SNHLY and CDR2 FYNNEI. The CDR3 is CASSLRTGRGGYTF. The CDR3 DNA follows: TGTGCCAGCAGTCTAAGGACAGGCCGGGGGGGCTACACCTTC.

This clone was counted between two and nine times. This chain connects TRBV6-1 to TRBJ2-7; D may correspond to TRBD1 or TRBD2 (5 bases each). This CDR3 comprises 14 residues. The germline CDR1 and CDR2 sequences are MNHNS and SASEGT. With 3 bases removed from V and 3 bases from J, the gap between germline ends came to 12 bases. The CDR3 DNA reads TGTGCCAGCAGTGAGAGGGGTTCGATCTACGAGCAGTACTTC. Translated, it gives CASSERGSIYEQYF.

As concerns this clone: This CDR3 is also generated by other DNA sequences in the sample. The J gene is TRBJ2-1, the V gene TRBV19; 8 nucleotides match TRBD1. V trimming: 5 bases; J trimming: 0 bases; junction bases outside the gene matches: 6. The CDR3 is made up of 16 amino acids. Germline CDR1 reads LNHDA; CDR2 reads SQIVND (reference sequence). CDR3 protein: CASSSRGQGSYNEQFF. Written as DNA, the CDR3 is TGTGCCAGTAGTTCCAGGGGGCAGGGCTCCTACAATGAGCAGTTCTTC.

The chain carries TRBV11-3 and TRBJ2-4; D is tentatively TRBD1 or TRBD2 (6 bases each). The ends were cut back, 5 bases at V and 4 bases at J, with 27 bases in the middle. From germline, CDR1 is SGHNT and CDR2 YENEEA. The CDR3 length is 19 residues. CDR3 sequence: CASSRGPSRQASKKNIQYF. The CDR3 DNA follows: TGTGCCAGCAGCCGGGGGCCAAGCCGACAGGCCAGCAAAAAAAACATTCAGTACTTC.

V usage is TRBV10-3 and J usage is TRBJ1-5; D possibly corresponds to TRBD1 (5 bases). With 6 bases removed from V and 7 bases from J, the gap between germline ends came to 16 bases. CDR3 length: 14 amino acids. Germline CDR1 ENHRY, CDR2 SYGVKD. The CDR3, as DNA: TGTGCCATCAGCGGAACCAGGGAGGGACAGCCCCAGCATTTT. This encodes CAISGTREGQPQHF.

The chain has TRBV6-5 and TRBJ1-1; 7 bases are a match to TRBD1. CDR3 length: 13 residues. V lost 6 bases and J lost 0; bases outside the gene matches: 1. CDR1 is MNHEY, CDR2 SVGAGI, per germline. Here the CDR3 DNA reads TGTGCCAGCAGCGACAGGGTGAACACTGAAGCTTTCTTT. As protein: CASSDRVNTEAFF.

This chain joins TRBV5-1 and TRBJ2-1; D gene ambiguous. Germline V CDR1 and CDR2: SGHRS, YFSETQ. This CDR3 has 15 residues. V was shortened by 0 bases and J by 3 bases, with 10 bases between the two germline ends. CDR3 in amino acids: CASSLDGSDYNEQFF. The DNA for the CDR3 is TGCGCCAGCAGCTTGGACGGCAGTGACTACAATGAGCAGTTCTTC.